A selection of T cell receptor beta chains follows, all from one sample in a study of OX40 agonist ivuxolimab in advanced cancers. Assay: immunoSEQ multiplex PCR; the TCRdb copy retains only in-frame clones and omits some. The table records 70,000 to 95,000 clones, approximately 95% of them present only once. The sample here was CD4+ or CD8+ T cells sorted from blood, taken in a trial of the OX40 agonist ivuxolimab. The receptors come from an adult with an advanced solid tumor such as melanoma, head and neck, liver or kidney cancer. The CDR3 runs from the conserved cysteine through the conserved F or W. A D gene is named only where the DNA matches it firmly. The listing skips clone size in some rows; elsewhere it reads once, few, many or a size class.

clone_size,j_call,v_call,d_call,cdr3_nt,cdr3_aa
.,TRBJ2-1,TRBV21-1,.,TGTGCCCCTCCGGGACAGAGGCGGAATGAGCAGTTCTTC,CAPPGQRRNEQFF
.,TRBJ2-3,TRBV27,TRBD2,TGTGCCAGCAGTTTATCGGCGGGAGTAACGCAGTATTTT,CASSLSAGVTQYF
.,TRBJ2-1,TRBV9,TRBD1,TGTGCCAGCAGCGTAGTCGGCCAGGGGGCAACCTACAATGAGCAGTTCTTC,CASSVVGQGATYNEQFF
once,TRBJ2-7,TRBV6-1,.,TGTGCCAGCAGGGGTAAGACTGGTTACGAGCAGTACTTC,CASRGKTGYEQYF
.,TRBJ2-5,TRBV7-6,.,TGTGCCAGCAGCTTATGGTCGAGGCAAGAGACCCAGTACTTC,CASSLWSRQETQYF
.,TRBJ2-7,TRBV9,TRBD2,TGTGCCAGCAGCCCTTACGGGGGGGGCGAGCAGTACTTC,CASSPYGGGEQYF
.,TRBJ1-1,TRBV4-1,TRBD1,TGCGCCAGCAGCCAACGGACAGGGGGCGGGAACACTGAAGCTTTCTTT,CASSQRTGGGNTEAFF
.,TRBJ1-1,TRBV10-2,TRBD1,TGCGCCAGCTCGGACAGGAACATGAACACTGAAGCTTTCTTT,CASSDRNMNTEAFF
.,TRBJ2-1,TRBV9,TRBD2,TGTGCCAGCAGCGTAGGCGGGGGGGCCTCGAATGAGCAGTTCTTC,CASSVGGGASNEQFF
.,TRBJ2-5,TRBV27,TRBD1,TGTGCCAGCAGTCCCGGGACAGGGGGCCAAGAGACCCAGTACTTC,CASSPGTGGQETQYF
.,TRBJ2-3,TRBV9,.,TGTGCCAGCAGCGCGAGCGGACTCATTCGGAATACGCAGTATTTT,CASSASGLIRNTQYF
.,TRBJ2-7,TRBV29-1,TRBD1,TGCAGCGTTGAAAAGACAGGGGCCTCCTACGAGCAGTACTTC,CSVEKTGASYEQYF
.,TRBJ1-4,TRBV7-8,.,TGTGCCAGCAGCTCCTGGGGGGATAATGAAAAACTGTTTTTT,CASSSWGDNEKLFF
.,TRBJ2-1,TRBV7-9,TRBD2,TGTGCCAGCAGCTTAGGGGCTAGCGGGACGTCGGAGCAGTTCTTC,CASSLGASGTSEQFF
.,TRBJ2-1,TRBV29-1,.,TGCAGCGTTGAAGACGAGGGGGCCTACAATGAGCAGTTCTTC,CSVEDEGAYNEQFF
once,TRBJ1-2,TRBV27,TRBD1,TGTGCCAGCAGTTTTGGTGGGACAGTTCATGGCTACACCTTC,CASSFGGTVHGYTF
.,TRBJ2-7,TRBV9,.,TGTGCCAGCAGCGAGCGCCAGGACCCCGCCTACGAGCAGTACTTC,CASSERQDPAYEQYF
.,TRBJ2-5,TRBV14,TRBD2,TGTGCCAGCAGCCAAGTGGGGGGGGTCCAAGAGACCCAGTACTTC,CASSQVGGVQETQYF
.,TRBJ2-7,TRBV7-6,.,TGTGCCAGCAGTCCGGGCGAGGTCCGGGGAGAGCAGTACTTC,CASSPGEVRGEQYF
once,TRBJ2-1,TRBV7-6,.,TGTGCCAGCAGCTTAGACGGCTCCCGGGATAATGAGCAGTTCTTC,CASSLDGSRDNEQFF
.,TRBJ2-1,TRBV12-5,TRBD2,TGTGCTAGTGGTCAGCGGGGGACCTACTACAATGAGCAGTTCTTC,CASGQRGTYYNEQFF
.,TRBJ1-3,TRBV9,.,TGTGCCAGCAGCCCACGGACACTTGGAAACACCATATATTTT,CASSPRTLGNTIYF
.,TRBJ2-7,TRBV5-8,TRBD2,TGTGCCAGCAGCTTGGGGGTCGGGGCGGGAGTCGGATCCTACGAGCAGTACTTC,CASSLGVGAGVGSYEQYF
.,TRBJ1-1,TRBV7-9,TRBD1,TGTGCCAGCAGCACCAACAGGGGTAGGGTCGACACTGAAGCTTTCTTT,CASSTNRGRVDTEAFF
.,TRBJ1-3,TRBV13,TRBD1,TGTGCCAGCAGCTTCCAACCGGGACAGATGTACTCTGGAAACACCATATATTTT,CASSFQPGQMYSGNTIYF
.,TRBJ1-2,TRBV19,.,TGTGCCAGTAGTATTTTAACACCTAACTATGGCTACACCTTC,CASSILTPNYGYTF
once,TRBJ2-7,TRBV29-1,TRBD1,TGCAGCGTTGAGGGTGGACAGGGGAGAGTCTACGAGCAGTACTTC,CSVEGGQGRVYEQYF
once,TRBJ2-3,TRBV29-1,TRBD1,TGCAGCGCCCCCAGGGGGTCAGATACGCAGTATTTT,CSAPRGSDTQYF
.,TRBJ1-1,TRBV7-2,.,TGTGCCAGCAGCCCCCAGGACGGCCTACCTAAAGCTTTCTTT,CASSPQDGLPKAFF
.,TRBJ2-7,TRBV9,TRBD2,TGTGCCAGCAGCGTAGGGGGAGCGGGAGGGCCGGTATACGAGCAGTACTTC,CASSVGGAGGPVYEQYF
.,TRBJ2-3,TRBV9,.,TGTGCCAGCAGCGTAGGAACAGGCGGAAGGACTGCGGATACGCAGTATTTT,CASSVGTGGRTADTQYF
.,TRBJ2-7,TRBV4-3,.,TGCGCCAGCAGCCCAGGGACCAACTACGAGCAGTACTTC,CASSPGTNYEQYF
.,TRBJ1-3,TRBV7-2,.,TGTGCCAGCACCCGACAGGTTCACTCTGGAAACACCATATATTTT,CASTRQVHSGNTIYF
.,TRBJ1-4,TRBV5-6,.,TGTGCCAGCAGCTCCAACCAACAGGGATATGGTACGAGGGATGAAAAACTGTTTTTT,CASSSNQQGYGTRDEKLFF
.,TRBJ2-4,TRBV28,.,TGTGCCAGCAGTCCTACAACAGGAAACCTAGCCAAAAACATTCAGTACTTC,CASSPTTGNLAKNIQYF
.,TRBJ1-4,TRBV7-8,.,TGTGCCAGCAGCTATAATCACATGGACGGTAATGAAAAACTGTTTTTT,CASSYNHMDGNEKLFF
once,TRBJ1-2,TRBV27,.,TGTGCCAGCAGGGGGGGCAGGGCGGACTATGGCTACACCTTC,CASRGGRADYGYTF